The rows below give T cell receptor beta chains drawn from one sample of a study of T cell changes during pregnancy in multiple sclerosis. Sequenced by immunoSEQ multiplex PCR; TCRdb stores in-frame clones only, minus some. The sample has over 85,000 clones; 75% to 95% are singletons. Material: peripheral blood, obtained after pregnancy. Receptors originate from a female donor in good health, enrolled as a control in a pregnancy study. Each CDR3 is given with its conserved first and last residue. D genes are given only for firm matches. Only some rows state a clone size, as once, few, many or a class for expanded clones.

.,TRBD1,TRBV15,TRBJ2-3,CATSRSPVRDRVLNTQYF,TGTGCCACCAGCAGATCGCCGGTCCGGGACAGGGTTTTGAATACGCAGTATTTT
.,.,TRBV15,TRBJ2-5,CATSMTGLKTQYF,TGTGCCACCAGCATGACGGGGTTGAAGACCCAGTACTTC
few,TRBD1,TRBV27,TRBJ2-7,CASSNDRDRVSREQYF,TGTGCCAGCAGTAACGACAGGGATAGGGTAAGTCGGGAGCAGTACTTC
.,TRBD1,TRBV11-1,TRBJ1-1,CASSQGQGNTEAFF,TGTGCCAGCAGCCAGGGACAGGGGAACACTGAAGCTTTCTTT
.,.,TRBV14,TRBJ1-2,CASSQDSQVYGYTF,TGTGCCAGCAGCCAAGATAGTCAAGTCTATGGCTACACCTTC
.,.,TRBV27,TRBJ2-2,CASSPIKLTGELFF,TGTGCCAGCAGTCCGATAAAACTCACCGGGGAGCTGTTTTTT
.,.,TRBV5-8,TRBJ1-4,CASRRGAKEKLFF,TGTGCCAGCCGCCGGGGGGCTAAAGAAAAACTGTTTTTT
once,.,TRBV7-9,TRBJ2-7,CASSSRNYEQYF,TGTGCCAGCAGCTCCAGAAACTACGAGCAGTACTTC
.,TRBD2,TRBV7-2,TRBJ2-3,CASSAGLAGGADTQYF,TGTGCCAGCAGCGCCGGGCTAGCGGGGGGGGCAGATACGCAGTATTTT
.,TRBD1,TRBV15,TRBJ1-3,CATSRGEWGQNSGNTIYF,TGTGCCACCAGCAGAGGGGAATGGGGACAGAACTCTGGAAACACCATATATTTT
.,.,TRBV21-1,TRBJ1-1,CASRIRANTEAFF,TGTGCCAGCCGCATCAGGGCGAACACTGAAGCTTTCTTT
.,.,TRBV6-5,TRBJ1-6,CASSYEAGSPLHF,TGTGCCAGCAGTTATGAAGCAGGGTCACCCCTCCACTTT
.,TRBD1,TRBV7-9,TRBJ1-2,CASSQARDRNYGYTF,TGTGCCAGCAGCCAGGCCCGGGACAGGAACTATGGCTACACCTTC
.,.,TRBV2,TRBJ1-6,CATSRENSPLHF,TGTGCCACCTCCCGGGAGAATTCACCCCTCCACTTT
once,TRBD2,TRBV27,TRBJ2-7,CASTPGGNSPYEQYF,TGTGCCAGTACCCCGGGGGGGAATTCGCCCTACGAGCAGTACTTC
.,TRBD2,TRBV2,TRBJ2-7,CASRRSSGAYEQYF,TGTGCCAGCAGGAGGTCTAGCGGAGCCTACGAGCAGTACTTC
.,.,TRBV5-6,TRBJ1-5,CASSPEFGQRGRGVFSQHF,TGTGCCAGCAGCCCTGAATTTGGACAGCGGGGCCGCGGCGTATTTTCCCAGCATTTT
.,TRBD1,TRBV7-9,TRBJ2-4,CASSFSDRENIQYF,TGTGCCAGCAGCTTCTCAGACAGGGAAAACATTCAGTACTTC